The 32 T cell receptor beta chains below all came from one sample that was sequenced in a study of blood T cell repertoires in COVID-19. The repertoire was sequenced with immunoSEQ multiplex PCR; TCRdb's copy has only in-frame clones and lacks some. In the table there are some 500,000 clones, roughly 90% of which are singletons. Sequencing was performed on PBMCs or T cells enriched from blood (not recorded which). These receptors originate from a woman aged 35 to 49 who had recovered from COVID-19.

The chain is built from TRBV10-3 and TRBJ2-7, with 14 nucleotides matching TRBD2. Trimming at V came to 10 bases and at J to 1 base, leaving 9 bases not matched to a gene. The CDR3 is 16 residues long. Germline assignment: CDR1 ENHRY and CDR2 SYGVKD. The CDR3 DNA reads TGTGCCACATCAGGACTAGCGGGAGGACTGTCCTACGAGCAGTACTTC. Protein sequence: CATSGLAGGLSYEQYF.

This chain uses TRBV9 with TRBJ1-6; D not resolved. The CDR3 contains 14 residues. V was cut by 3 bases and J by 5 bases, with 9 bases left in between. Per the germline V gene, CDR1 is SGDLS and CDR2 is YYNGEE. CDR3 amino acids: CASSANRDNSPLHF. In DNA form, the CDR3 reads TGTGCCAGCAGCGCCAACAGAGATAATTCACCCCTCCACTTT.

The CDR3 protein is CASSESNSLLETQYF. The CDR3 region has the DNA TGCGCCAGCAGTGAGTCGAATTCCCTACTCGAGACCCAGTACTTC. V gene TRBV10-1 combines with J gene TRBJ2-5; D gene uncertain. V was clipped by 0 bases and J by 5 bases, with 13 bases between them. Germline V gene data show CDR1 as WNHNN and CDR2 as SYGVQD (reference sequence). CDR3 length: 15 amino acids.

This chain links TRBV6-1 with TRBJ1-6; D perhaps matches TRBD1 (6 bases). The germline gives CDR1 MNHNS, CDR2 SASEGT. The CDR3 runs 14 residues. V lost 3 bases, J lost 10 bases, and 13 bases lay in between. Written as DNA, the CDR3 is TGTGCCAGCAGTGACAGGGGTTTAATATCACCCCTCCACTTT. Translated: CASSDRGLISPLHF.

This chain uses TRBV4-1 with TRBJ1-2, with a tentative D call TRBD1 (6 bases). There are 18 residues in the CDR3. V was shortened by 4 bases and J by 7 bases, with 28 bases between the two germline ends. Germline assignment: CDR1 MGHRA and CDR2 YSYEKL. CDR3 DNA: TGCGCCAGCAGCCTAGAAAACCAAAGCCAGGGGTTGGCGGCTGGCTACACCTTC. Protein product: CASSLENQSQGLAAGYTF.

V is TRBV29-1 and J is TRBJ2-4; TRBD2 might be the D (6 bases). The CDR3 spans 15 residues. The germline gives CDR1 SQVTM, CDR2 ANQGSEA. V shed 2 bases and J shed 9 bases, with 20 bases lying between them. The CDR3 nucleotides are TGCAGCGTTGAATTCTCCGACATCCTGGGGGGCATTCAGTACTTC. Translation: CSVEFSDILGGIQYF.

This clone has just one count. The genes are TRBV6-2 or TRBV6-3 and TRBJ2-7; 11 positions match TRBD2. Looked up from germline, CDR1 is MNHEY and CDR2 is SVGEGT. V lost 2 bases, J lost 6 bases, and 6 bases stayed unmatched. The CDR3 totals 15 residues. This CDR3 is CASSYPLAGVLEQYF. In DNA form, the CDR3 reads TGTGCCAGCAGTTACCCACTAGCGGGAGTTCTCGAGCAGTACTTC.

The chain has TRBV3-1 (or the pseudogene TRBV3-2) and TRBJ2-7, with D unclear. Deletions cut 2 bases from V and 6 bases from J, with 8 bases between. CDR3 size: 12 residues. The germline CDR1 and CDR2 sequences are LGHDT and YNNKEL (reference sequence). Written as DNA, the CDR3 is TGTGCCAGCAGCCAAATTCCCTCCGAGCAGTACTTC. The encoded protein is CASSQIPSEQYF.

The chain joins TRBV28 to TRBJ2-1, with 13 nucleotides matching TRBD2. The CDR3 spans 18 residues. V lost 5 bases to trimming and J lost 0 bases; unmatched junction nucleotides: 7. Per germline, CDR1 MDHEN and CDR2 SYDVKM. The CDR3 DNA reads TGTGCCAGCAGTACCGGGACTAGCGGGGACTCCTCCTACAATGAGCAGTTCTTC. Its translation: CASSTGTSGDSSYNEQFF. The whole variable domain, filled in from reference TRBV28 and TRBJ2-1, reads DVKVTQSSRYLVKRTGEKVFLECVQDMDHENMFWYRQDPGLGLRLIYFSYDVKMKEKGDIPEGYSVSREKKERFSLILESASTNQTSMYLCASSTGTSGDSSYNEQFFGPGTRLTVL.

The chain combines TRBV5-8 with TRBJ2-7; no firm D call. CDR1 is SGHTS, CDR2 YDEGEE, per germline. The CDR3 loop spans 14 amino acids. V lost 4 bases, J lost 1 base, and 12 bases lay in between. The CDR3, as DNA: TGTGCCAGCAGCCTGTCCCCGACTTCCTACGAGCAGTACTTC. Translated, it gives CASSLSPTSYEQYF.

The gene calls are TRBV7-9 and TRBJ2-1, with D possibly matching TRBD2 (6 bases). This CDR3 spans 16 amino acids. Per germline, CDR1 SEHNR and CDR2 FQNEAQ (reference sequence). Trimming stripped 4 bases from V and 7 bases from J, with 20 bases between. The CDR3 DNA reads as TGTGCCAGCAGCTCCCAGACTAGACTTAGTGGGAATGAGCAGTTCTTC. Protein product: CASSSQTRLSGNEQFF.

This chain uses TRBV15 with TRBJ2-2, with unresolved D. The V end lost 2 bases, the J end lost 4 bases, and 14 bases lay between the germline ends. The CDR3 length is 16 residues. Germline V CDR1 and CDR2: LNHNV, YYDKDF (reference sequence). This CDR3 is CATSRREQIGTGELFF. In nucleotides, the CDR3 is TGTGCCACCAGCAGAAGAGAACAGATCGGCACCGGGGAGCTGTTTTTT.

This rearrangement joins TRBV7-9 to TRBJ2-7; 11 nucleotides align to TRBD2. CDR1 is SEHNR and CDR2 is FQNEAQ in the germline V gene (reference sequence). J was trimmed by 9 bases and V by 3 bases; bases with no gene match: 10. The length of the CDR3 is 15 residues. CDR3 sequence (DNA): TGTGCCAGCAGCTTTACCGGGACTAGCGGTCCGACGCAGTACTTC. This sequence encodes CASSFTGTSGPTQYF.

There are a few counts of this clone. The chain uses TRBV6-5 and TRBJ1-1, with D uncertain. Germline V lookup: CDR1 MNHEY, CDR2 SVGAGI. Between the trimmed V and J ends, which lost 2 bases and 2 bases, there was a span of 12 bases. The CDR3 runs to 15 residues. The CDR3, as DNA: TGTGCCAGCAGTTACGACGGCTGGGCCAACACTGAAGCTTTCTTT. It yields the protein CASSYDGWANTEAFF.

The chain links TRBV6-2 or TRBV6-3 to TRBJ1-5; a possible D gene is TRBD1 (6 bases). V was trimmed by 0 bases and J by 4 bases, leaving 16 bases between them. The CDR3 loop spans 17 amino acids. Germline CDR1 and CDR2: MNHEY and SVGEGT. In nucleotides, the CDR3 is TGTGCCAGCAGTTACTCGTCCGGGGGGGCTAGGAATCAGCCCCAGCATTTT. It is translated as CASSYSSGGARNQPQHF.

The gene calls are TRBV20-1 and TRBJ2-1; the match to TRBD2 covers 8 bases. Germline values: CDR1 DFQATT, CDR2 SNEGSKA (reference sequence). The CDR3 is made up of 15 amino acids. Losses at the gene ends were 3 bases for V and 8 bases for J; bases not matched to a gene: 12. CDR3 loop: CSASGRAGGSDEQFF. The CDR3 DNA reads TGCAGTGCTAGTGGTCGGGCGGGAGGTAGTGATGAGCAGTTCTTC.

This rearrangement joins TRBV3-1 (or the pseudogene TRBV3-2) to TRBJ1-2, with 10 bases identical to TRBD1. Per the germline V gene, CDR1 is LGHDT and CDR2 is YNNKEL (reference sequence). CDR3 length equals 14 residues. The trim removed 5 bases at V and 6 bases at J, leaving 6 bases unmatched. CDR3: CASSNPGTGDGYTF. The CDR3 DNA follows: TGTGCCAGCAGCAACCCCGGGACAGGGGATGGCTACACCTTC.

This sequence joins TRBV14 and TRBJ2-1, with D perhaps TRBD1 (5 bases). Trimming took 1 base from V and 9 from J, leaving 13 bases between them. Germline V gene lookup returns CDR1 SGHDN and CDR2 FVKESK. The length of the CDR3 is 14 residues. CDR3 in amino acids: CASSQGLVRGEQFF. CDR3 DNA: TGTGCCAGCAGCCAAGGTCTAGTAAGGGGTGAGCAGTTCTTC.

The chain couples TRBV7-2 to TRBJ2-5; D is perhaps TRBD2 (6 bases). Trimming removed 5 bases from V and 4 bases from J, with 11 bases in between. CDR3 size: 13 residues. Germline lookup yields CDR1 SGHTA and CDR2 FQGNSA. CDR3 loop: CASSPRLGETQYF. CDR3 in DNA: TGTGCCAGCAGCCCACGACTAGGAGAGACCCAGTACTTC. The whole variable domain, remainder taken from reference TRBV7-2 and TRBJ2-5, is GAGVSQSPSNKVTEKGKDVELRCDPISGHTALYWYRQSLGQGLEFLIYFQGNSAPDKSGLPSDRFSAERTGGSVSTLTIQRTQQEDSAVYLCASSPRLGETQYFGPGTRLLVL.

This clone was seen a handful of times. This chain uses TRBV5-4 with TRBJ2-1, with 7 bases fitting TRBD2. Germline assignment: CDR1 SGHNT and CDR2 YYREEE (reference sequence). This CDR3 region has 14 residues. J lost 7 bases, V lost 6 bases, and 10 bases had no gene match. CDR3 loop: CASIHEGGVNEQFF. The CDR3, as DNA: TGTGCCAGCATCCATGAGGGAGGGGTAAATGAGCAGTTCTTC.

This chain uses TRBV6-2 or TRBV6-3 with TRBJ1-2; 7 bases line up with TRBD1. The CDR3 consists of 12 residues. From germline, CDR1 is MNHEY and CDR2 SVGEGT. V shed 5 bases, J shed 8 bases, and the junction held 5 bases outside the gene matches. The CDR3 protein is CASSTTGNGYTF. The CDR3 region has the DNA TGTGCCAGCAGTACGACAGGGAACGGCTACACCTTC.

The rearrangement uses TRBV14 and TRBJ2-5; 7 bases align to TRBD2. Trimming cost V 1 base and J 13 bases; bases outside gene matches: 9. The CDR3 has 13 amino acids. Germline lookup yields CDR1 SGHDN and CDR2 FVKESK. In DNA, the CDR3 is TGTGCCAGCAGCCAAGCTGGGCTAGCGGCAGCGTACTTC. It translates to CASSQAGLAAAYF.

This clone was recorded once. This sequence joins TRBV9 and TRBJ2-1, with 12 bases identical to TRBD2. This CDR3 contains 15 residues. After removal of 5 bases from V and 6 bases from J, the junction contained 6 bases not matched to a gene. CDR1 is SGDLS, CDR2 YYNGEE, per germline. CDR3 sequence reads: CASRQTSGGGNEQFF. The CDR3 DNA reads TGTGCCAGCAGACAGACTAGCGGGGGAGGCAATGAGCAGTTCTTC.

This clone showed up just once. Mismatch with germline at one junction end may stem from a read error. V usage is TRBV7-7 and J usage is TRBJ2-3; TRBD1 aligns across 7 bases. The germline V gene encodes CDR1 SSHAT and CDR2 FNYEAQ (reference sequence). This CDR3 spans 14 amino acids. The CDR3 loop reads CASSLGEQGTTQYF. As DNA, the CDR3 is TGTGCTAGCAGCTTAGGGGAACAGGGGACCACGCAGTATTTT.

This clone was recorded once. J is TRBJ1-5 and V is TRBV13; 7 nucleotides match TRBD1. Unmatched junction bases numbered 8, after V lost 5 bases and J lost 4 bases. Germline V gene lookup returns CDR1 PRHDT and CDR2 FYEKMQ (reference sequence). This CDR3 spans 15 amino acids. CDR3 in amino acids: CASSHGTDENQPQHF. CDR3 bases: TGTGCCAGCAGCCACGGGACAGACGAAAATCAGCCCCAGCATTTT.

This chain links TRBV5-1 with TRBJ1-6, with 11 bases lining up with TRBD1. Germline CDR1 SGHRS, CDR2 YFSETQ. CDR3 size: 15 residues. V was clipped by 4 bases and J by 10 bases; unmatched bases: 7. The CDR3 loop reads CASSLGQGASSPLHF. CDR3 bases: TGCGCCAGCAGCCTTGGACAGGGGGCATCCTCACCCCTCCACTTT.

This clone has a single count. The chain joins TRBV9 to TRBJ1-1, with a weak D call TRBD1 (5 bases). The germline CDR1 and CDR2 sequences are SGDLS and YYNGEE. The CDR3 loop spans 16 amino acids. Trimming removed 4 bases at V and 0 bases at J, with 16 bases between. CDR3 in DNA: TGTGCCAGCAGCTTCATAGGGGATCTCCTGAACACTGAAGCTTTCTTT. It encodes CASSFIGDLLNTEAFF.

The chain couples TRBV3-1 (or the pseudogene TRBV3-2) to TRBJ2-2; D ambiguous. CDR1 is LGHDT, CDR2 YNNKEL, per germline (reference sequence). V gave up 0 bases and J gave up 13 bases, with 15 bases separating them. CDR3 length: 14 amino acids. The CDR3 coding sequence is TGTGCCAGCAGCCAAGATATATTAAGGAGTGGGCTGTTTTTT. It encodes CASSQDILRSGLFF.

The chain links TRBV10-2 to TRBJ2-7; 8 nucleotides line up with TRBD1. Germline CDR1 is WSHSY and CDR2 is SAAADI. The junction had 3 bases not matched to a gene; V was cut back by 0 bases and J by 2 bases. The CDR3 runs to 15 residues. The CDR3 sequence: CASSESSGQAYEQYF. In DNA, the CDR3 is TGCGCCAGCAGTGAGTCGTCGGGACAGGCCTACGAGCAGTACTTC.

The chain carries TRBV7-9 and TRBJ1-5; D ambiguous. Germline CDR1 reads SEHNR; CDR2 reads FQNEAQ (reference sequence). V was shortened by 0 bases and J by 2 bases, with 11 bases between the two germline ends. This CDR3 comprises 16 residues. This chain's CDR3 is CASSLAVGRGNQPQHF. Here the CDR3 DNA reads TGTGCCAGCAGCTTAGCTGTAGGTCGGGGCAATCAGCCCCAGCATTTT.

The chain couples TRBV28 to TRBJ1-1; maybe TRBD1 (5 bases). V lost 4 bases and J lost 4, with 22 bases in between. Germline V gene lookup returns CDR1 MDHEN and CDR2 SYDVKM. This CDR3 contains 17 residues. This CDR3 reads CASSWPRVYQGGTEAFF. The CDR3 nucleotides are TGTGCCAGCAGTTGGCCTCGGGTCTACCAGGGCGGCACTGAAGCTTTCTTT. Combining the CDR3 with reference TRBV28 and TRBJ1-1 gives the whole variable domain DVKVTQSSRYLVKRTGEKVFLECVQDMDHENMFWYRQDPGLGLRLIYFSYDVKMKEKGDIPEGYSVSREKKERFSLILESASTNQTSMYLCASSWPRVYQGGTEAFFGQGTRLTVV.

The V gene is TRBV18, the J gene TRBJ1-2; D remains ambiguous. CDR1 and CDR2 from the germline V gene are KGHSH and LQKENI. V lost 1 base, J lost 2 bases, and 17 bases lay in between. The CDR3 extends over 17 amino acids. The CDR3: CASSPLNDAGSNYGYTF. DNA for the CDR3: TGTGCCAGCTCACCACTTAACGACGCGGGCAGCAACTATGGCTACACCTTC.